Listed below are T cell receptor beta chains from one sample, sequenced in a study of T cell responses to AZD1222 COVID-19 vaccine. The table came from immunoSEQ multiplex PCR; TCRdb's copy has only in-frame clones and leaves some out. The sample records 100,000 to 150,000 clones, about nine tenths being singletons. The starting material was peripheral blood, obtained on day 0 of AZD1222 vaccination. These receptors were obtained from an adult in good health. Both conserved end residues are part of each CDR3. The D gene is left open where the match is weak. Size is stated for part of the rows, as once, few or many counts, or as a class when the clone is expanded.

j_call: TRBJ1-1; clone_size: NA; d_call: TRBD1; v_call: TRBV27; cdr3_aa: CASSLSQGGSEAFF; cdr3_nt: TGTGCCAGCAGTTTATCGCAGGGGGGATCTGAAGCTTTCTTT
j_call: TRBJ1-5; clone_size: NA; d_call: NA; v_call: TRBV28; cdr3_aa: CASSYFPETQHF; cdr3_nt: TGTGCCAGCAGTTACTTTCCCGAGACCCAGCATTTT
j_call: TRBJ2-7; clone_size: NA; d_call: NA; v_call: TRBV30; cdr3_aa: CAWSLGAYYEQYF; cdr3_nt: TGTGCCTGGAGTCTCGGGGCTTACTACGAGCAGTACTTC
j_call: TRBJ2-2; clone_size: few; d_call: NA; v_call: TRBV9; cdr3_aa: CASSVTGELFF; cdr3_nt: TGTGCCAGCAGCGTAACCGGGGAGCTGTTTTTT
j_call: TRBJ1-2; clone_size: once; d_call: NA; v_call: TRBV7-9; cdr3_aa: CASSPLLSYGYTF; cdr3_nt: TGTGCCAGCAGCCCCCTCTTATCCTATGGCTACACCTTC
j_call: TRBJ1-4; clone_size: NA; d_call: TRBD1; v_call: TRBV27; cdr3_aa: CASSLQTGTMKKLFF; cdr3_nt: TGTGCCAGCAGTTTACAGACAGGGACAATGAAAAAACTGTTTTTT
j_call: TRBJ1-4; clone_size: NA; d_call: NA; v_call: TRBV7-3; cdr3_aa: CASSPTGATNEKLFF; cdr3_nt: TGTGCCAGCAGCCCGACTGGGGCAACTAATGAAAAACTGTTTTTT
j_call: TRBJ2-7; clone_size: NA; d_call: NA; v_call: TRBV5-4; cdr3_aa: CASSLSTSYEQYF; cdr3_nt: TGTGCCAGCAGCTTGAGTACCTCCTACGAGCAGTACTTC
j_call: TRBJ1-4; clone_size: NA; d_call: NA; v_call: TRBV3-1/TRBV3-2; cdr3_aa: CASSQGGLFF; cdr3_nt: TGTGCCAGCAGCCAAGGTGGCCTGTTTTTT
j_call: TRBJ2-3; clone_size: few; d_call: NA; v_call: TRBV5-1; cdr3_aa: CASSLRGQVADTQYF; cdr3_nt: TGCGCCAGCAGCTTGCGGGGGCAGGTTGCAGATACGCAGTATTTT
j_call: TRBJ2-3; clone_size: NA; d_call: TRBD1; v_call: TRBV5-5; cdr3_aa: CASSLEQGRGDTQYF; cdr3_nt: TGTGCCAGCAGCTTGGAACAGGGGCGTGGAGATACGCAGTATTTT
j_call: TRBJ1-5; clone_size: NA; d_call: NA; v_call: TRBV5-5; cdr3_aa: CASSLGQRSNQPQHF; cdr3_nt: TGTGCCAGCAGCTTGGGACAGAGAAGCAATCAGCCCCAGCATTTT
j_call: TRBJ2-5; clone_size: NA; d_call: NA; v_call: TRBV7-2; cdr3_aa: CASSSQGSETQYF; cdr3_nt: TGTGCCAGCAGCTCGCAGGGGTCAGAGACCCAGTACTTC
j_call: TRBJ1-5; clone_size: NA; d_call: NA; v_call: TRBV27; cdr3_aa: CASRTGVGNQPQHF; cdr3_nt: TGTGCCAGCAGGACAGGAGTTGGCAATCAGCCCCAGCATTTT
j_call: TRBJ1-4; clone_size: NA; d_call: NA; v_call: TRBV3-1/TRBV3-2; cdr3_aa: CASSQETGYEKLFF; cdr3_nt: TGTGCCAGCAGCCAAGAAACGGGGTATGAAAAACTGTTTTTT